This T cell receptor beta chain derives from a study of CD8 T cells in Susac syndrome. Study-wide background: Among the Susac syndrome patients sequenced, over 5 had active disease and fewer than 10 were in remission.

Random-hexamer reverse transcription was applied to roughly 0.5 to 1 ug RNA. A single record per CDR3 protein comes from TCRdb applying MiXCR to the immunoSEQ multiplex PCR reads. The sample shows around 200,000 distinct CDR3 sequences, about 94% of them seen only once. The CDR3 is made up of 13 amino acids. V was pared by 6 bases and J by 1 base, with 11 bases between. Germline V CDR1 and CDR2: SQVTM, ANQGSEA. CD8+ and CD4+ T cells circulating in blood were sequenced for TCR beta. In Susac syndrome patients, recently defined diagnostic criteria for definite or probable disease were met. The sequencing input was CD4+ T cells from PBMCs. The TCR was taken from a human donor with Susac syndrome. The chain links TRBV29-1 to TRBJ2-3; D remains ambiguous. The CDR3 here is CSVKGRGTDTQYF. CDR3 bases: TGCAGCGTCAAAGGACGGGGCACAGATACGCAGTATTTT.